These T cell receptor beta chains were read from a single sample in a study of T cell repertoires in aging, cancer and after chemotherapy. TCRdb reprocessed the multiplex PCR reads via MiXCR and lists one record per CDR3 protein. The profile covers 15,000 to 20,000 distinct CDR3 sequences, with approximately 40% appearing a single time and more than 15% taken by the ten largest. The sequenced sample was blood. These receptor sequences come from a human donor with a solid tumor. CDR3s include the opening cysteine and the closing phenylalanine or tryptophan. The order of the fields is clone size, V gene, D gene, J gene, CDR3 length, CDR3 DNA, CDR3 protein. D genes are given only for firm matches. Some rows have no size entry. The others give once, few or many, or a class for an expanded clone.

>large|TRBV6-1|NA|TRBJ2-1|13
TGTGCCAGCAATTTGCGAGCGGAGGTTGAGCAGTTCTTC
CASNLRAEVEQFF
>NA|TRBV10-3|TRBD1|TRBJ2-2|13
TGTGCCACCTTACAGGGGGAATCCGGGGAGCTGTTTTTT
CATLQGESGELFF
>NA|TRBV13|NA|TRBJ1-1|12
TGTGCCAGCAGCGAGAGAACCCATGAAGCTTTCTTT
CASSERTHEAFF
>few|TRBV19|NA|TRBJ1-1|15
TGTGCCAGTAGTATCGGAGGTGGGGGGAACACTGAAGCTTTCTTT
CASSIGGGGNTEAFF
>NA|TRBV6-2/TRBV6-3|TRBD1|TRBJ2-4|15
TGTGCCAGCAGTTACAATTCTCTGGCAGGGGGCATTCAGTACTTC
CASSYNSLAGGIQYF
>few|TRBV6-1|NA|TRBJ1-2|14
TGTGCCAGCAGTACCCGGGGCGGTAACTATGGCTACACCTTC
CASSTRGGNYGYTF
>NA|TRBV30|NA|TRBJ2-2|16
TGTGCCTGGACCCCGAGCGGGAAGGGGGGCTACGGGGAGCTGTTTTTT
CAWTPSGKGGYGELFF
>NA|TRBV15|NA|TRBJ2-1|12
TGTGCCACCAGCAGAGAAGGATATGAGCAGTTCTTC
CATSREGYEQFF
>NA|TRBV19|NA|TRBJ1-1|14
TGTGCCAGTAGGGGCTGGGGGGTGAACACTGAAGCTTTCTTT
CASRGWGVNTEAFF
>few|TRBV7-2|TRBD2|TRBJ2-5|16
TGTGCCAGCAGCTCTAGCGGGGCGACCGGTTGGGAGACCCAGTACTTC
CASSSSGATGWETQYF
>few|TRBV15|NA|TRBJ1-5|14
TGTGCCACCAGGGGTCGTTATAGCAATCAGCCCCAGCATTTT
CATRGRYSNQPQHF
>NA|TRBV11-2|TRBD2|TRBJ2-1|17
TGTGCCAGCAGCTTAGCCGTAGGCGGGAGTATCTACAATGAGCAGTTCTTC
CASSLAVGGSIYNEQFF
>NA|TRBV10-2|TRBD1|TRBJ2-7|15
TGCGCCAGCAGTGGCCGACAGGGGAATAGGTACGAGCAGTACTTC
CASSGRQGNRYEQYF